This T cell receptor beta chain came from a study of blood T cell repertoires in COVID-19. The overall study: COVID-19 samples from acute and convalescent phases originated in the United States, Italy and Spain. PBMCs, B-cell-depleted T cells, or T cells were the source of the cDNA or gDNA that made up the material.

The CDR3 has 13 amino acids. J was trimmed by 5 bases and V by 7 bases; bases with no gene match: 6. Enrolment of Seattle patients took place during active infection, and they were followed longitudinally. How the authors handled the data: Cell counts per sample came from amplifying reference gene primers. The method was immunoSEQ multiplex PCR; TCRdb's version includes in-frame clones alone and lacks a portion of them. V and J calls and clone size come straight from that table; D and trimming were deduced from the DNA. This sample yields 150,000 to 200,000 clones, of which 80% to 95% are seen a single time; more than 4.5% belongs to the top ten.

The chain employs TRBV12-3 or TRBV12-4 and TRBJ2-5; 8 positions match TRBD1. This TCR derives from a young man with COVID-19, enrolled during active disease. Sequences were obtained from peripheral blood. CDR3 bases: TGTGCCAGCATTAACACAGGGGGGGAGACCCAGTACTTC. Its protein product is CASINTGGETQYF.